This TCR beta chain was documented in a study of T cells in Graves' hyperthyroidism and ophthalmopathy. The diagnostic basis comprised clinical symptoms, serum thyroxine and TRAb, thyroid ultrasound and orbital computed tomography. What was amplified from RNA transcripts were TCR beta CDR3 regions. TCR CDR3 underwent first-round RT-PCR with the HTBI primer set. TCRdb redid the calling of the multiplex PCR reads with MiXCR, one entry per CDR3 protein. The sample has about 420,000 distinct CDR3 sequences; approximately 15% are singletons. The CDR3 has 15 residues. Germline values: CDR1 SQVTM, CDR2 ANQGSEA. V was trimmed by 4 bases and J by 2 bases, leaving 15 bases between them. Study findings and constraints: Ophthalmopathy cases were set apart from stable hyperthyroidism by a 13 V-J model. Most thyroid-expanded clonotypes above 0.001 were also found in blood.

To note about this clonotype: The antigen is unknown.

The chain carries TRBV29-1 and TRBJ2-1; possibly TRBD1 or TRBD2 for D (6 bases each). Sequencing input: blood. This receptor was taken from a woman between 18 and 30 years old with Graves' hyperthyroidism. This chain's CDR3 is CSVARGTGPYNEQFF. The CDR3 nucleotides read TGCAGCGTTGCGAGGGGGACTGGACCCTACAATGAGCAGTTCTTC.